This entry is about one TCR beta chain. This clonotype was counted a few times. Its antigen is not yet known. The input lacks base qualities; no much larger clone sits a single base away. These data come from a study of blood T cells in healthy people across ages (dated by TCRdb to about 2015). For context, the study as a whole: In model experiments, roughly one uniquely barcoded TCR beta cDNA molecule per two T cells was captured by template switching. The study measured age-related changes in TCR beta repertoire diversity using deep sequencing normalized with unique cDNA molecular identifiers. Four age groups were formed from the donors: young (average approximately 15 years), middle-aged (approximately 39), aged (62) and long-lived (around 82). To avoid experimental bias, donors of different ages were spread randomly across the sequencing lanes. Using the same blood draw, the study looked at two additional independent replicas of 1 million unique cDNA reads for two donors, one aged 18 to 29 and the other aged 80 or older. The full study reports these points: As age increased, observed TCR beta diversity per million T cells dropped in a roughly linear way, and a significant reduction was already evident by age 40. Conclusive comparison of naive and antigen-experienced compartments was prevented by the profiling of bulk unsorted PBMCs. The long-lived group showed more naive CD4+ T cells, fewer expanded clones and increased TCR diversity than the aged group, suggesting age selection. A strong correlation was found between observed TCR beta diversity and the percentage of naive T cells measured by flow cytometry. Because the CMV infection status of the donors was unknown, age-related changes in expanded clonotypes may potentially have been confounded. Estimates of total diversity based on one million sequenced T cells were regarded as lower bounds and as underestimates.

The roughly 39 donors, aged about 6 to 95 years, were systemically healthy Caucasian individuals from Russia. Around 10 milliliters of peripheral blood were collected from each donor into EDTA-treated Vacutainer tubes. Ficoll-Paque density-gradient centrifugation was used to isolate PBMCs, with at least 6.5 million per sample. Trizol reagent was used to extract total RNA from PBMCs, with at least 6 micrograms per sample. For every donor, an aliquot of PBMCs went through flow cytometry to measure the percentages of naive CD45RAhigh/CD27high T cells. Trimming accounts for 6 bases at V and 7 bases at J, while the number of junction bases matched to no gene is 8. The CDR3 holds 15 amino acids from the cysteine to the phenylalanine. Left in the record is the CDR3 DNA by itself, 45 bases read in frame from the first base. CDR1 and CDR2 (MNHEY, SVGAGI) derive from the germline V gene. The protocol used for the library was 5' RACE. The listed sequencing device is Illumina HiSeq 2500. A second roughly 6 to 12 cycle PCR used a sample-barcoded 5' primer and a J-beta primer mix. A unique molecular identifier was introduced onto each TCR beta cDNA molecule by a template-switch 5' adaptor carrying 12 random nucleotides. Each sample yielded at least 3 million CDR3-containing paired-end reads. The Mint cDNA synthesis kit, primed by a TRBC-specific oligonucleotide, was used to synthesize first-strand cDNA from all RNA. Following uracil-DNA glycosylase treatment, all cDNA underwent a first 18-cycle PCR with the universal primers M1SS and BC2_uni_R. The study's processing was this. Normalization of each sample was performed by random selection of 1 million high-quality reads, each carrying a distinct molecular identifier. Instead of being binned into consensus sequences, reads with shared molecular identifiers were discarded. CDR3 identification, clonotype clustering and error correction used MiTCR with a Q25 quality threshold and the strictest error-elimination algorithm. A nonparametric unseen species model with Euler transformation was used to estimate a lower bound on total TCR beta diversity. TCRdb applied fastp at Q25 and MiXCR to the public reads, then kept only in-frame beta chains. When rows share a CDR3 protein, they turn into one entry using the most common DNA and genes. None of the V and J calls come from the authors' own analysis; TCRdb made them. In all, the sample holds 870,000 or so distinct CDR3 sequences, and about 30% of those were seen once. The ten biggest clones cover 17% of the sample.

The source of this sequence is an elderly woman in good health. Input material: blood. The chain joins TRBV6-5 to TRBJ1-6; 8 nucleotides in the junction match TRBD1. The nucleotide sequence is TGTGCCAGCAGCCCAGGGGGCCTAAGGAATTCACCCCTCCACTTT. Translation gives CASSPGGLRNSPLHF.